This entry lists 20 T cell receptor beta chains sequenced from one sample in a study of blood T cells in healthy people across ages (dated by TCRdb to the mid-2010s). Libraries came from 5' RACE. Sequencing used an Illumina HiSeq 2500. A second PCR of roughly 7 to 11 cycles was performed with a sample-barcoded 5' primer and a J-beta primer mix. Through fastp at Q25 and MiXCR, TCRdb rebuilt clones from the public reads, retaining in-frame beta chains. Every distinct CDR3 protein forms one entry, paired with its most common genes and DNA. In this sample the table shows some 640,000 distinct CDR3 sequences, 25% to 35% of which occur a single time. Of the sample, approximately 14% falls within the top ten clones. Material for sequencing was blood. The receptors come from a woman older than 75 in good health.

This clonotype has ten or more counts. The V gene is TRBV6-5, the J gene TRBJ1-2, with D possibly TRBD1 on 6 matching bases. CDR3 size: 17 residues. Germline V lookup: CDR1 MNHEY, CDR2 SVGAGI. V lost 1 base, J lost 4 bases, and 19 bases lay in between. The CDR3 DNA is TGTGCCAGCAGTTACTTCGGCCGTGGGGGGCAGAGCTATGGCTACACCTTC. Amino acids: CASSYFGRGGQSYGYTF.

This clonotype has ten or more counts. This sequence joins TRBV28 and TRBJ1-5; 9 bases map to TRBD1. The V gene's germline CDR1 is MDHEN and CDR2 SYDVKM. This CDR3 spans 15 amino acids. J was trimmed by 7 bases and V by 6 bases; bases with no gene match: 10. CDR3 region: CASSPDGTGRQPQHF. DNA of the CDR3: TGTGCCAGCAGCCCCGACGGGACAGGGCGGCAGCCCCAGCATTTT. The entire variable domain, with the rest obtained from reference TRBV28 and TRBJ1-5, is as follows: DVKVTQSSRYLVKRTGEKVFLECVQDMDHENMFWYRQDPGLGLRLIYFSYDVKMKEKGDIPEGYSVSREKKERFSLILESASTNQTSMYLCASSPDGTGRQPQHFGDGTRLSIL.

As regards this clonotype: This may arise from a read error, as a much more abundant clone is one base away. This chain joins TRBV20-1 and TRBJ2-5; TRBD1 agrees at 9 bases. This CDR3 has 15 amino acids. The J segment lost 7 bases and the V segment lost 2 bases, leaving 11 bases of the junction unmatched. Germline V lookup: CDR1 DFQATT, CDR2 SNEGSKA (reference sequence). CDR3 amino acids: CSARRPGQGTGTQYF. For the CDR3, the DNA is TGCAGTGCTAGAAGGCCGGGACAGGGCACGGGGACCCAGTACTTC.

This clonotype was seen ten or more times. V gene TRBV6-5 combines with J gene TRBJ1-1; the D is unclear. The V end was cut by 6 bases, the J end by 11 bases, with 22 bases between. Germline CDR1 and CDR2: MNHEY and SVGAGI. The CDR3 totals 14 residues. CDR3 residues: CASSRTGNGLGAFF. Written as DNA, the CDR3 is TGTGCCAGCAGCCGTACCGGGAATGGACTTGGGGCTTTCTTT.

This clonotype was picked up many times. Being one base from a much bigger clone, this may be a read error. This chain connects TRBV15 to TRBJ2-7; either TRBD1 or TRBD2 may supply D (5 bases each). In germline, CDR1 is LNHNV, CDR2 YYDKDF (reference sequence). The length of the CDR3 is 13 residues. This chain's CDR3 is CAASRGDVPEQYF. The CDR3 DNA reads as TGTGCCGCCAGCAGAGGGGACGTTCCCGAGCAGTACTTC.

The chain has TRBV27 and TRBJ2-7; D is perhaps TRBD1 or TRBD2 (5 bases each). The J call is in doubt because the DNA end fits TRBJ2-5 better. CDR1 MNHEY and CDR2 SMNVEV come from the germline V gene (reference sequence). The CDR3 covers 15 residues. The CDR3: CASSSPGTAVETQYF. For the CDR3, the DNA is TGTGCCAGCAGTTCACCGGGGACGGCTGTGGAGACCCAGTACTTC.

This chain connects TRBV15 to TRBJ1-5; TRBD1 matches at 7 bases. CDR3 length: 17 amino acids. Trimming at V came to 0 bases and at J to 9 bases, leaving 14 bases not matched to a gene. From germline, CDR1 is LNHNV and CDR2 YYDKDF (reference sequence). Here the CDR3 DNA reads TGTGCCACCAGCAGAGACCCATACAGGGGTACAATTTTGCCCCAGCATTTT. This encodes CATSRDPYRGTILPQHF.

The table lists this clonotype with many counts. The rearrangement joins TRBV4-3 to TRBJ2-5; 14 bases line up with TRBD2. Trimming cost V 0 bases and J 4 bases; bases outside gene matches: 1. The CDR3 consists of 16 residues. Germline values: CDR1 LGHNA, CDR2 YSLEER. Written as DNA, the CDR3 is TGCGCCAGCAGCCAAGACGGACTAGCGGGGGGAGAGACCCAGTACTTC. It specifies CASSQDGLAGGETQYF.

This clonotype was found many times. The V gene is TRBV15, the J gene TRBJ2-3; 9 bases match TRBD2. V shed 3 bases, J shed 2 bases, and the junction held 3 bases outside the gene matches. This CDR3 is 15 amino acids long. Germline-derived CDR1 and CDR2 are LNHNV and YYDKDF (reference sequence). CDR3 residues: CATSRPSGNTDTQYF. The CDR3 bases are TGTGCCACCAGCAGGCCTAGCGGGAACACAGATACGCAGTATTTT.

The chain joins TRBV7-9 to TRBJ2-7; D may match TRBD1 or TRBD2 (6 bases each). This CDR3 has 16 amino acids. Trimming shortened V by 6 bases and J by 7 bases, and 25 bases separated the two germline ends. Germline CDR1 reads SEHNR; CDR2 reads FQNEAQ (reference sequence). The CDR3 loop reads CASRSANGVGGDEQYF. The CDR3 DNA follows: TGTGCCAGCAGATCCGCTAACGGGGTGGGGGGCGATGAGCAGTACTTC.

A few counts support this clonotype. The gene calls are TRBV7-2 and TRBJ2-2, with no clear D. The germline V gene encodes CDR1 SGHTA and CDR2 FQGNSA. This CDR3 region has 15 residues. Trimming took off 2 bases at V and 0 bases at J, with 7 bases between the two ends. CDR3: CASSLKRSNTGELFF. The CDR3 DNA sequence: TGTGCCAGCAGCTTAAAACGGTCGAACACCGGGGAGCTGTTTTTT.

In this sample, this clonotype turned up many times. This chain connects TRBV6-2 or TRBV6-3 to TRBJ2-3; D remains ambiguous. In germline, CDR1 is MNHEY, CDR2 SVGEGT. The CDR3 loop spans 12 amino acids. Trimming removed 6 bases from V and 4 bases from J, with 8 bases in between. The CDR3 protein is CASSARADTQYF. In nucleotides, the CDR3 is TGTGCCAGCAGCGCCCGGGCAGATACGCAGTATTTT.

In its sample, this clonotype was seen many times. The rearrangement links TRBV7-9 to TRBJ2-5; TRBD2 matches 7 bases. Germline CDR1 reads SEHNR; CDR2 reads FQNEAQ (reference sequence). With V trimmed by 6 bases and J by 2 bases, 18 bases remained unmatched. The CDR3 runs 18 residues. CDR3 protein: CASSQALQGGLNQETQYF. The CDR3 nucleotides read TGTGCCAGCAGTCAAGCCCTCCAGGGAGGGTTGAATCAAGAGACCCAGTACTTC.

This clonotype has more than one count but fewer than ten. The chain uses TRBV28 and TRBJ1-5, with 9 bases identical to TRBD1. Germline V gene sequence: CDR1 MDHEN, CDR2 SYDVKM. This CDR3 contains 16 residues. V lost 4 bases and J lost 4; bases outside the gene matches: 8. CDR3 nucleotides: TGTGCCAGCAGTTCAGCCGGGACAGGGATTAATCAGCCCCAGCATTTT. Protein: CASSSAGTGINQPQHF. The full variable domain, rest sourced from reference TRBV28 and TRBJ1-5, is DVKVTQSSRYLVKRTGEKVFLECVQDMDHENMFWYRQDPGLGLRLIYFSYDVKMKEKGDIPEGYSVSREKKERFSLILESASTNQTSMYLCASSSAGTGINQPQHFGDGTRLSIL.

This clonotype was observed many times. The J gene is TRBJ2-5, the V gene TRBV7-2; D perhaps matches TRBD1 (6 bases). This CDR3 is built from 12 residues. V dropped 5 bases and J dropped 5 bases, with 9 bases sitting between them. Germline loops: CDR1 SGHTA, CDR2 FQGNSA. CDR3 sequence: CASSARGETQYF. CDR3 nucleotides: TGTGCCAGCAGCGCTAGGGGGGAGACCCAGTACTTC.

The V call is TRBV5-1, the J call TRBJ2-7; TRBD2 matches 13 bases. TRBJ2-5 matches the DNA end more closely, so the J call is doubtful. CDR1 and CDR2 from the germline V gene are SGHRS and YFSETQ. CDR3 length: 17 amino acids. CDR3 DNA: TGCGCCAGCAGACACGGACTAGCGGGGGTTAATGCGGAGACCCAGTACTTC. Amino acids: CASRHGLAGVNAETQYF.

This rearrangement joins TRBV12-3 or TRBV12-4 to TRBJ2-3; TRBD2 is a possible D gene (5 bases). There are 14 residues in the CDR3. Trimming stripped 3 bases from V and 13 bases from J, with 20 bases between. The CDR3 DNA follows: TGTGCCAGCAGTTTTGAAGGAGGCACAGATGCGGAGTATTTT. Translated, it gives CASSFEGGTDAEYF.

Of note for this clonotype: Germline and junction disagree at one end, which may indicate a read error. The chain joins TRBV5-4 to TRBJ1-5; D is undetermined. CDR1 SGHNT and CDR2 YYREEE come from the germline V gene (reference sequence). The CDR3 runs to 14 residues. CDR3 nucleotide sequence: TGTGCCGGCAGCGCTGGACTGATGAATCAGCCCCAGCATTTT. Its translation: CAGSAGLMNQPQHF.

The rearrangement uses TRBV3-1 and TRBJ1-1; the match to TRBD1 covers 7 bases. The CDR3 is 13 residues long. Germline V CDR1 and CDR2: LGHDT, YNNKEL (reference sequence). V shed 0 bases, J shed 10 bases, and the junction held 5 bases outside the gene matches. The DNA for the CDR3 is TGTGCCAGCAGCCAAGATCAGGGACAGCGAGCTTTCTTT. Residues: CASSQDQGQRAFF.

The genes are TRBV2 and TRBJ2-2; no clear D gene. Germline CDR1 SNHLY, CDR2 FYNNEI. This CDR3 region has 13 residues. V was pared by 6 bases and J by 4 bases, with 9 bases between. The CDR3 DNA reads TGTGCCAGCAGACTCCTCCCCACCGGGGAGCTGTTTTTT. Protein sequence: CASRLLPTGELFF.